This entry is about one TCR beta chain. This record comes from a study of T cell responses to AZD1222 COVID-19 vaccine. At the level of the study: Pooled together were second doses at about 4 or about 12 weeks.

TCRdb's table, derived via immunoSEQ multiplex PCR, lists solely in-frame clones and lacks some. Of approximately 160,000 clones listed, approximately 90% are singletons. V shed 2 bases, J shed 8 bases, and the junction held 3 bases outside the gene matches. The V gene's germline CDR1 is SGHKS and CDR2 YYEKEE (reference sequence). The CDR3 spans 15 residues. This receptor was taken from an adult in good health. V gene TRBV5-5 combines with J gene TRBJ1-6; TRBD1 matches 11 bases. The input for sequencing was peripheral blood, taken on day 0 of AZD1222 vaccination. CDR3 region: CASSFRGQGDSPLHF. CDR3 nucleotide sequence: TGTGCCAGCAGCTTCCGGGGACAGGGGGATTCACCCCTCCACTTT.